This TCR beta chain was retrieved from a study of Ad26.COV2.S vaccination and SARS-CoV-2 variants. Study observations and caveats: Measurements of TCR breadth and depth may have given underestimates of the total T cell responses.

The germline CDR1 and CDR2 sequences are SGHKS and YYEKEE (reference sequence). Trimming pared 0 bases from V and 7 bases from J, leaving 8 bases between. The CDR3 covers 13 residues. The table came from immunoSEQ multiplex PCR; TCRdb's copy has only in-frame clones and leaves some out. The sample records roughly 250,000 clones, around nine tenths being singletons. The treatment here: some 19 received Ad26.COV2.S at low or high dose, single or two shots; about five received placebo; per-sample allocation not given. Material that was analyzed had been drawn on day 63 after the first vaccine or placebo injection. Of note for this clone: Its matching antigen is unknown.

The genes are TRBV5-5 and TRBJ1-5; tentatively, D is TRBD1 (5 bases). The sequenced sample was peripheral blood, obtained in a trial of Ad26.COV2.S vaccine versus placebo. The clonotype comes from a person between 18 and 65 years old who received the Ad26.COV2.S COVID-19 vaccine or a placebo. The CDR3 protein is CASSLAAGQPQHF. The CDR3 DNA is TGTGCCAGCAGCTTGGCCGCAGGGCAGCCCCAGCATTTT.